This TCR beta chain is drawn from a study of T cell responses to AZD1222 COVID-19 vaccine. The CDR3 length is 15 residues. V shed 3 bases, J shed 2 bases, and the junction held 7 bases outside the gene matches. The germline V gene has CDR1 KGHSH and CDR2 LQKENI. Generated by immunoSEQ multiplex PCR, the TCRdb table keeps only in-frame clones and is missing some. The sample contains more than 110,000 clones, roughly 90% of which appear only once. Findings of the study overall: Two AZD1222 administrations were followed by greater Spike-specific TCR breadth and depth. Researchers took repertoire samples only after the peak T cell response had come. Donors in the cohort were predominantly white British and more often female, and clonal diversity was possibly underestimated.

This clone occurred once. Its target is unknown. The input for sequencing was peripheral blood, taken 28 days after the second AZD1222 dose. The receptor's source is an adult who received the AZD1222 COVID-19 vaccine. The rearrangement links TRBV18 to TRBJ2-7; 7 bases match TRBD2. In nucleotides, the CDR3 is TGTGCCAGCTCACCCGGGCGGGAGCATACCTACGAGCAGTACTTC. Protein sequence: CASSPGREHTYEQYF.